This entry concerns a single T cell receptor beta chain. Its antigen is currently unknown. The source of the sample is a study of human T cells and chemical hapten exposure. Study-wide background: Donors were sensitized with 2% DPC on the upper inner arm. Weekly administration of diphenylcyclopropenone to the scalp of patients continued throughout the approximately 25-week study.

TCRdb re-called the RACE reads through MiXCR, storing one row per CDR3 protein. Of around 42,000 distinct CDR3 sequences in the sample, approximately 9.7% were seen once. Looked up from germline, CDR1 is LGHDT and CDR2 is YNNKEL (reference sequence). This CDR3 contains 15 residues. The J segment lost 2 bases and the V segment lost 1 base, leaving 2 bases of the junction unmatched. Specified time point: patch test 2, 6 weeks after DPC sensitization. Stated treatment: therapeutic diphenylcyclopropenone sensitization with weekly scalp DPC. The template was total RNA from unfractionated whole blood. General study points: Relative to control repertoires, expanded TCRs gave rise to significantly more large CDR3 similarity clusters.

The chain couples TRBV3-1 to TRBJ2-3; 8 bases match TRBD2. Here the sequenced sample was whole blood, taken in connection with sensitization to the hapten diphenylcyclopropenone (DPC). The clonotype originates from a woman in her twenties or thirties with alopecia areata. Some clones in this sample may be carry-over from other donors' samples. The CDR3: CASSQGAGDTDTQYF. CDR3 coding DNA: TGTGCCAGCAGCCAAGGAGCGGGAGACACAGATACGCAGTATTTT.